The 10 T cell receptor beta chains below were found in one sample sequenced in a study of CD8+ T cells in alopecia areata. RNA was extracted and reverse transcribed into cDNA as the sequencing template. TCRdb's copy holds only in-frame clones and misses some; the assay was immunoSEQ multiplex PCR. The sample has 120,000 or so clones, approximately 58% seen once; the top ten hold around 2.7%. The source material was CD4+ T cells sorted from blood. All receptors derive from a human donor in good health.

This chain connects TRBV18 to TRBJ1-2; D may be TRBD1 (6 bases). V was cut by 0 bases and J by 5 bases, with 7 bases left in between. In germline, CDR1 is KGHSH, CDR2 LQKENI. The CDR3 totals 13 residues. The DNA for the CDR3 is TGTGCCAGCTCACCACCGAGGGGGTATGGCTACACCTTC. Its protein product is CASSPPRGYGYTF.

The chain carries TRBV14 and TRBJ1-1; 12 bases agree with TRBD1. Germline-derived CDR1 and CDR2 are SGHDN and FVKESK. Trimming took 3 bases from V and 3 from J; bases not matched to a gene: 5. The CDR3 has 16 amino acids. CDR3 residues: CASSHPGTGGHTEAFF. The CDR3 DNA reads TGTGCCAGCAGCCACCCCGGGACAGGGGGCCACACTGAAGCTTTCTTT. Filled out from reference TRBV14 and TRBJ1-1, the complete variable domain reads EAGVTQFPSHSVIEKGQTVTLRCDPISGHDNLYWYRRVMGKEIKFLLHFVKESKQDESGMPNNRFLAERTGGTYSTLKVQPAELEDSGVYFCASSHPGTGGHTEAFFGQGTRLTVV.

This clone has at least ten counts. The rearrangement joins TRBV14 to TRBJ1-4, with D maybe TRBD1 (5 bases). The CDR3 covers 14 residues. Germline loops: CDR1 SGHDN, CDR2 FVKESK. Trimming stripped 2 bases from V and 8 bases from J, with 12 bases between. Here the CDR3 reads CASSQQGSGEKLFF. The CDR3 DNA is TGTGCCAGCAGCCAACAGGGCAGTGGCGAAAAACTGTTTTTT.

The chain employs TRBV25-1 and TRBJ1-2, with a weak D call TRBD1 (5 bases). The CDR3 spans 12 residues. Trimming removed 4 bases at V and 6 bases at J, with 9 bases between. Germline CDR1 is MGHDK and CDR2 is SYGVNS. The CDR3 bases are TGTGCCAGCAGTGTGGGGGGTAATGGCTACACCTTC. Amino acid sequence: CASSVGGNGYTF.

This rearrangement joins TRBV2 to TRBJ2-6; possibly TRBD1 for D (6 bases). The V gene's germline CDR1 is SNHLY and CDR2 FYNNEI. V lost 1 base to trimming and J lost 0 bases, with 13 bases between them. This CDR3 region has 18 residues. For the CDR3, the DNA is TGTGCCAGCAGTGAAGGGGCAGGGGCTTACTCTGGGGCCAACGTCCTGACTTTC. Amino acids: CASSEGAGAYSGANVLTF.

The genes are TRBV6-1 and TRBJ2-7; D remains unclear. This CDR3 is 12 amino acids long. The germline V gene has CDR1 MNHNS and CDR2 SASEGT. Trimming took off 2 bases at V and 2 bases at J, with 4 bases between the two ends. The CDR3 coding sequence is TGTGCCAGCAGTGAACCTCCCTACGAGCAGTACTTC. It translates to CASSEPPYEQYF.

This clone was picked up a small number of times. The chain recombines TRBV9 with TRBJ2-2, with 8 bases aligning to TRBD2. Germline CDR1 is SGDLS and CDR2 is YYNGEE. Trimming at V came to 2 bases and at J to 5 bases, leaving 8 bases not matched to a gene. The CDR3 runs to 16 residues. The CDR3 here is CASSVRGALGTGELFF. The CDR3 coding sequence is TGTGCCAGCAGCGTGCGGGGGGCGCTGGGGACCGGGGAGCTGTTTTTT. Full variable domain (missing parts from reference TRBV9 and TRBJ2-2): DSGVTQTPKHLITATGQRVTLRCSPRSGDLSVYWYQQSLDQGLQFLIQYYNGEERAKGNILERFSAQQFPDLHSELNLSSLELGDSALYFCASSVRGALGTGELFFGEGSRLTVL.

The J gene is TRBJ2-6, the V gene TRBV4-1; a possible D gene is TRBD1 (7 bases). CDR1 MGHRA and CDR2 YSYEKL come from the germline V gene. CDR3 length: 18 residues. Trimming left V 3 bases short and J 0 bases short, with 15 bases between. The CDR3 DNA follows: TGCGCCAGCAGCCAGAGGCAGGGGGGCATCTCTGGGGCCAACGTCCTGACTTTC. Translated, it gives CASSQRQGGISGANVLTF.

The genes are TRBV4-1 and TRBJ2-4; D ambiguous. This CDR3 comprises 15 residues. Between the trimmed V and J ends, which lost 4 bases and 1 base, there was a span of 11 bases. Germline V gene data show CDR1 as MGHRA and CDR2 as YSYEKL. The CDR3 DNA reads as TGCGCCAGCAGCCCTACCGGGCTGGCCAAAAACATTCAGTACTTC. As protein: CASSPTGLAKNIQYF.

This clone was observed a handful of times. This CDR3 reads CAWSTDRGGYGYTF. Written as DNA, the CDR3 is TGTGCCTGGAGTACGGACAGGGGGGGCTATGGCTACACCTTC. The chain has TRBV30 and TRBJ1-2; 10 bases line up with TRBD1. Trimming took 2 bases from V and 4 from J; bases not matched to a gene: 4. CDR3 length equals 14 residues. CDR1 and CDR2 (germline): GTSNPN, SVGIG (reference sequence).